A selection of T cell receptor beta chains follows, all from one sample in a study of human T cells and chemical hapten exposure. TCRdb passed the RACE reads through MiXCR, listing each CDR3 protein once. The sample lists 95,000 to 150,000 distinct CDR3 sequences, roughly 15% seen once, with about 0.85% in the top ten. Sequenced material: whole blood, taken in connection with sensitization to the hapten diphenylcyclopropenone (DPC). These receptors were collected from a young man with alopecia areata. Some clones in this sample may be carry-over from other donors' samples. The CDR3 runs from the conserved cysteine through the conserved F or W. The D gene is left open where the match is weak. Clone size is given for some rows only: seen once, a few or many times, or a class if the clone is expanded.

J | D | size | V | CDR3 | DNA
TRBJ2-2 | NA | few | TRBV5-1 | CASSPKPITGELFF | TGCGCCAGCAGCCCGAAACCCATCACCGGGGAGCTGTTTTTT
TRBJ1-2 | NA | few | TRBV27 | CASSFRHPNYGYTF | TGTGCCAGCAGTTTTAGGCACCCGAACTATGGCTACACCTTC
TRBJ2-5 | NA | few | TRBV6-2/TRBV6-3 | CASNGGEAETQYF | TGTGCCAGCAACGGGGGCGAGGCAGAGACCCAGTACTTC
TRBJ2-6 | TRBD1 | few | TRBV4-3 | CASSRTTGWKNVLTF | TGCGCCAGCAGCCGAACGACAGGGTGGAAAAATGTCCTGACTTTC
TRBJ1-1 | NA | many | TRBV9 | CASSPQGDTEAFF | TGTGCCAGCAGCCCCCAGGGAGACACTGAAGCTTTCTTT
TRBJ2-3 | NA | few | TRBV10-3 | CAIATGSSTDTQYF | TGTGCCATCGCGACAGGTTCTAGCACAGATACGCAGTATTTT
TRBJ1-3 | TRBD1 | NA | TRBV7-2 | CASSLADRGSGNTIYF | TGTGCCAGCAGCTTAGCGGACAGGGGGTCTGGAAACACCATATATTTT
TRBJ2-1 | TRBD2 | NA | TRBV12-3/TRBV12-4 | CASTIAGVPTNEQFF | TGTGCCAGCACCATAGCGGGGGTCCCCACTAATGAGCAGTTCTTC
TRBJ2-7 | TRBD1 | NA | TRBV10-3 | CAIRQDRGREQYF | TGTGCCATCAGGCAAGACAGGGGACGGGAGCAGTACTTC
TRBJ2-2 | NA | NA | TRBV5-1 | CASRIETGELFF | TGCGCCAGCAGAATAGAGACCGGGGAGCTGTTTTTT
TRBJ2-2 | TRBD1 | few | TRBV28 | CASSDRGRTGELFF | TGTGCCAGCAGTGACAGGGGGAGGACCGGGGAGCTGTTTTTT
TRBJ1-5 | NA | few | TRBV6-2/TRBV6-3 | CASRTEQGNQPQHF | TGTGCCAGCAGAACAGAACAGGGAAATCAGCCCCAGCATTTT
TRBJ1-2 | NA | few | TRBV7-9 | CASNKGPEGYGYTF | TGTGCCAGCAACAAGGGACCTGAGGGCTATGGCTACACCTTC
TRBJ1-1 | NA | NA | TRBV4-1 | CASSQAARGTEAFF | TGCGCCAGCAGCCAAGCTGCCCGGGGAACTGAAGCTTTCTTT
TRBJ2-1 | NA | few | TRBV20-1 | CSATTVSYNEQFF | TGCAGTGCTACGACAGTTTCCTACAATGAGCAGTTCTTC
TRBJ2-3 | NA | few | TRBV7-3 | CASSLDGGSTDTQYF | TGTGCCAGCAGCTTAGACGGGGGTTCGACAGATACGCAGTATTTT